Sequencing of this T cell receptor beta chain was carried out in a study of shared clonotypes between healthy human individuals (dated by TCRdb to the early 2020s). About the investigation overall: The cohort comprised two women and three men aged 18 to 49 years. For each donor, CD4 naive and CD4 memory were each given three plates, CD8 naive was given two plates, and CD8 memory was given one plate. Each donor's leukapheresis produced roughly between roughly 0.85 and 9.5 billion PBMCs. To estimate repertoire size and how much clonotype sharing occurs between individuals, the study deeply sequenced the blood TCR repertoires of roughly 5 healthy adults. Different laboratories and diverse techniques were used to prepare libraries and sequence TCR repertoires, to increase sequencing depth and limit assay-specific biases. General findings and caveats noted by the study authors: Sharing across a few donors was observed for about 5% of naive CD4, 3% to 3.5% of naive CD8, roughly 2.3% of memory CD4, and less than 0.45% of memory CD8 clonotypes. Estimated clonotype richness was generally larger for naive than for memory subsets. Compared with non-shared clonotypes, the clonotypes found in all four sorted-subset donors had higher generation probabilities. Incomplete sequencing was indicated by rarefaction of sorted-subset datasets, despite the large sequencing depth. Based on pairwise subsampling, the degree of clonotype sharing among donors was expected to be affected by sequencing depth. Sampling was limited to blood, and TCR repertoires in tissue likely differ from TCR repertoires in blood. The small number of donors limited the genetic and exposure-history diversity represented.

Donors were healthy HIV-negative adults with no recently reported acute infections or vaccinations. All donors were Caucasian adults living in Nashville, Tennessee, USA. CD4+ T cells were enriched through magnetic negative selection, after which naive cells were positively selected on CD45RA and the remaining negative fraction served as the memory subset. Blood was obtained by leukapheresis, after which PBMCs were separated by Ficoll-Histopaque density gradient centrifugation and cryopreserved in liquid nitrogen vapor phase. Analytical flow cytometry was used to check the purity and quantity of every magnetically sorted T cell population. From each sorted fraction, genomic DNA was isolated and quantified by UV absorbance on a Nanodrop 2000c. Using the deep immunoSEQ assay, multiplex PCR amplified TCR CDR3 regions from genomic DNA. Extracted genomic DNA from each cell subset was spread evenly across all wells of several immunoSEQ 96-well plates, with each plate serving as a replicate. For sorted subsets, around 0.2 ug of genomic DNA, equivalent to some 30,000 T cell genomes, went into each replicate PCR. Purified libraries were quantified with a Qubit 3.0 fluorometer, sized on a Bioanalyzer 2100, and re-quantified with the KAPA Library Quantification kit. Each immunoSEQ 96-well plate was sequenced on its own single-read 150-cycle Illumina NextSeq 550 flow cell. Per the original workflow: The immunoSEQ output contained only junctional sequences without quality scores, so filtering could not match that applied to full-length reads. Sequences were annotated with PyIR, a Python wrapper for IgBLAST v1.9, using IMGT germline references to assign V/J genes and CDR3. Reads were removed for weak V/J assignments (E-value above 1e-6), missing CDR3, stop codons, out-of-frame junctions, or ambiguous translated residues. V3J clonotypes were defined as sequences sharing the same inferred V gene, J gene, and CDR3 amino acid sequence. Percentage overlap between repertoires was computed as shared unique clonotypes divided by the size of the smaller repertoire. RTK rarefaction, the Chao1 estimator, and Recon v2.1 estimates of unobserved clonotypes were used to assess repertoire richness. Generation probabilities were computed with OLGA for all TCRbeta clonotypes obtained by the gDNA method from a few donors. Entries here come from immuneACCESS through TCRdb and include only in-frame sequences with V and J called. Some clones fail to appear in such tables; in the studies checked, an unresolved V gene covers under half of the shortfall, and the cause of the remainder is unknown. The V and J calls and clone size are taken from that table; D and trimming were inferred from the DNA. Present in this sample are roughly 700,000 clones, less than 85% of which were seen just once. Over 1.5% of the sample lies in the top ten.

Inclusive of the bounding cysteine and phenylalanine, the CDR3 is 14 residues long. The only DNA kept is the CDR3, 42 bases in frame from the first base. As encoded in the germline V gene, CDR1 is MDHEN while CDR2 is SYDVKM. The junction shows trimming of 6 bases on V and 5 bases on J, plus 16 bases between the germline ends. About this clone: Its antigen specificity is not known. Base qualities are missing; no much larger clone stands one base away.

The receptor's source is a woman aged 30 to 39 in good health. Sequencing was performed on memory CD4+ T cells sorted from blood. What the cell subset or site label conveys for this sample: CD45RA-negative fraction. Recombination joined TRBV28 with TRBJ2-5; the D gene is perhaps TRBD1, on 5 matching bases. The CDR3 region: CASSSTRVQETQYF. Here is the DNA: TGTGCCAGCAGCTCGACCAGGGTGCAGGAGACCCAGTACTTC.